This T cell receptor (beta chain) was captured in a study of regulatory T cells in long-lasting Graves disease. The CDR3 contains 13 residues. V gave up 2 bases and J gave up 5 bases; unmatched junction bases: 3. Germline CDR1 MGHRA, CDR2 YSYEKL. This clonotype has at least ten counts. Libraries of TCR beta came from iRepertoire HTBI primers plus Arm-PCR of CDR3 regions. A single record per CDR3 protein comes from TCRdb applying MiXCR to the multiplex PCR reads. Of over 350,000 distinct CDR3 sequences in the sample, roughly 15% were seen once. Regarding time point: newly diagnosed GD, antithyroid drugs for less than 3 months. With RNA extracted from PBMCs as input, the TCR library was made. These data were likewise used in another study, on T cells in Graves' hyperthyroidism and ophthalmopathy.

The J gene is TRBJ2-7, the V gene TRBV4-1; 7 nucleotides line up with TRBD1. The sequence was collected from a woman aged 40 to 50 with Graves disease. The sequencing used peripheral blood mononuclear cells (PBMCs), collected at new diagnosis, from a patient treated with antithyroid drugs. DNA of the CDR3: TGCGCCAGCAGCCAACGACAGGGAAACGAGCAGTACTTC. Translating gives CASSQRQGNEQYF.